What follows describes a single T cell receptor (beta chain). What it binds is not known. These data come from a study of OX40 agonist ivuxolimab in advanced cancers. Across the study: Ivuxolimab, an agonistic anti-OX40 (CD134) antibody, was given to patients.

People who had autoimmune disease history or systemic immunosuppression were excluded. Researchers took blood at baseline, on cycle 4 day 1, and on cycle 7 day 1. Germline CDR1 is SGHVS and CDR2 is FQNEAQ. The ends lost 1 base at V and 5 bases at J; junction bases unmatched: 15. This CDR3 is 19 amino acids long. General study findings and limits: Relative to CD4+, CD8+ T cells held more expanded clones on average.

TCRdb's copy holds only in-frame clones and misses some; the assay was immunoSEQ multiplex PCR. The sample contains 65,000 to 85,000 clones, around 90% of which appear only once. This receptor was identified in an adult with an advanced solid tumor such as melanoma, head and neck, liver or kidney cancer. The input for sequencing was CD4+ or CD8+ T cells sorted from blood, taken in a trial of the OX40 agonist ivuxolimab. The chain has TRBV7-8 and TRBJ2-5, with TRBD2 identical over 11 bases. The CDR3 DNA sequence: TGTGCCAGCAGCTTAGAACTAGCGGGAGACATAATCCGGGCGGAGACCCAGTACTTC. Translation: CASSLELAGDIIRAETQYF.